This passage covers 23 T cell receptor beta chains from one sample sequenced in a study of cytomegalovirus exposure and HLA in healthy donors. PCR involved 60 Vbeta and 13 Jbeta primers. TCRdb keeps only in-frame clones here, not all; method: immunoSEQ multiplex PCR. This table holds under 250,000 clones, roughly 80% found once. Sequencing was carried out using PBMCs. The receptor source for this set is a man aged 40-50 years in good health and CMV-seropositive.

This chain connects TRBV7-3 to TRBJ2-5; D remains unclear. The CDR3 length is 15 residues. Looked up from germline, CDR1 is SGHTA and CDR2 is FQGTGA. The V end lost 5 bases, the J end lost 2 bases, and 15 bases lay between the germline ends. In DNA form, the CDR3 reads TGTGCCAGCAGCCTAGGAACTGGTCCGCAAGAGACCCAGTACTTC. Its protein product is CASSLGTGPQETQYF. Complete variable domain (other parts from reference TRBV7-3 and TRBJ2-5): GAGVSQTPSNKVTEKGKYVELRCDPISGHTALYWYRQSLGQGPEFLIYFQGTGAADDSGLPNDRFFAVRPEGSVSTLKIQRTERGDSAVYLCASSLGTGPQETQYFGPGTRLLVL.

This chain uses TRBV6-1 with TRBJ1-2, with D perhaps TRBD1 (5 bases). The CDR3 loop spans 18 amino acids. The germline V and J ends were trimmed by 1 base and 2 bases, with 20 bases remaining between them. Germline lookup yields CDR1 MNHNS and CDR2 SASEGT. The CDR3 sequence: CASSEGHLMGRENYGYTF. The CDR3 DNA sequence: TGTGCCAGCAGTGAAGGACACCTTATGGGACGGGAGAACTATGGCTACACCTTC.

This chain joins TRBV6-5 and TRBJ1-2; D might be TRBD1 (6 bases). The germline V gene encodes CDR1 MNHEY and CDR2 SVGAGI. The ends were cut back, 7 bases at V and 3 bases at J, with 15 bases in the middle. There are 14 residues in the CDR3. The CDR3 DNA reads TGTGCCAGCACCCGGGGGGGGCTCGACTATGGCTACACCTTC. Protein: CASTRGGLDYGYTF.

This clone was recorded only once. The CDR3 is CASSLTRNEQYF. The CDR3 DNA is TGCGCCAGCAGCCTTACTAGGAACGAGCAGTACTTC. This chain joins TRBV5-1 and TRBJ2-7; TRBD2 might be the D (5 bases). CDR3 length: 12 amino acids. The germline CDR1 and CDR2 sequences are SGHRS and YFSETQ. Trimming pared 4 bases from V and 5 bases from J, leaving 10 bases between.

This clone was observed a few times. CDR3 loop: CASSYKGAPNTEAFF. CDR3 sequence (DNA): TGTGCCAGCAGTTATAAAGGGGCCCCGAACACTGAAGCTTTCTTT. This chain joins TRBV6-5 and TRBJ1-1, with D maybe TRBD1 (5 bases). The V and J ends lost 3 bases and 1 base respectively, with 12 bases between them. From germline, CDR1 is MNHEY and CDR2 SVGAGI. CDR3 length equals 15 residues.

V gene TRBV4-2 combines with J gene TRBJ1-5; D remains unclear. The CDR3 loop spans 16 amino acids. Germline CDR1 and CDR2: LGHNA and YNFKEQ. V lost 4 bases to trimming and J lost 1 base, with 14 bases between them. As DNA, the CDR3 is TGTGCCAGCAGCCCGCGGTGGCAGCGGAGCAATCAGCCCCAGCATTTT. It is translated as CASSPRWQRSNQPQHF.

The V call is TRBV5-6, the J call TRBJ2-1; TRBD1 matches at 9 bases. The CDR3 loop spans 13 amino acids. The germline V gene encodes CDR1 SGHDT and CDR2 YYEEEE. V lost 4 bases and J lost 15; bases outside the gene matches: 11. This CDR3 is CASSLGTGFYRFF. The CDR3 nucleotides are TGTGCCAGCAGCCTCGGGACAGGGTTCTATCGGTTCTTC.

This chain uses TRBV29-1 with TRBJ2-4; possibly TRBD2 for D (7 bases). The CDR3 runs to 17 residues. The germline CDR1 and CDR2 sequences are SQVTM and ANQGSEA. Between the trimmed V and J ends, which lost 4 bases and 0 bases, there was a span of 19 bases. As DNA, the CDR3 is TGCAGCGTTGTAGGCCCGGCGGGGGCACAAGCCAAAAACATTCAGTACTTC. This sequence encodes CSVVGPAGAQAKNIQYF.

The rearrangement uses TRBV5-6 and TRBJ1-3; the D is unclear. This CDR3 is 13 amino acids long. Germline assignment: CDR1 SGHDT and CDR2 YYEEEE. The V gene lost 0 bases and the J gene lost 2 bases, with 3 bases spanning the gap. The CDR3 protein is CASSLGAGNTIYF. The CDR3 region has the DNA TGTGCCAGCAGCTTGGGAGCTGGAAACACCATATATTTT.

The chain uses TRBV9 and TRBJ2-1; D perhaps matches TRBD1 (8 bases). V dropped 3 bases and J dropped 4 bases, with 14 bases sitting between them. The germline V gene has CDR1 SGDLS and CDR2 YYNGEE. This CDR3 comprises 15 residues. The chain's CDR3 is CASSAKQGGYNEQFF. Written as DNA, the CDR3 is TGTGCCAGCAGCGCGAAACAGGGGGGGTACAATGAGCAGTTCTTC. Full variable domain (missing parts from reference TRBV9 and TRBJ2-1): DSGVTQTPKHLITATGQRVTLRCSPRSGDLSVYWYQQSLDQGLQFLIQYYNGEERAKGNILERFSAQQFPDLHSELNLSSLELGDSALYFCASSAKQGGYNEQFFGPGTRLTVL.

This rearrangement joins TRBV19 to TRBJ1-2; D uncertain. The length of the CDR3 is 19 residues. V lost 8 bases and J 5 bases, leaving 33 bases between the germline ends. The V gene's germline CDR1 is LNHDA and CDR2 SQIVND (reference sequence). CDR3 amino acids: CASLPGLSSGTRWGYGYTF. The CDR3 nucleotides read TGTGCCAGTCTGCCGGGATTAAGTTCGGGTACCCGGTGGGGTTATGGCTACACCTTC.

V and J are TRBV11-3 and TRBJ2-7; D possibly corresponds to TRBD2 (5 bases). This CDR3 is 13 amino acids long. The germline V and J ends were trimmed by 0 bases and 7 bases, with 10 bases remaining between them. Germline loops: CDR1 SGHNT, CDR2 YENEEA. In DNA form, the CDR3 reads TGTGCCAGCAGCTTAGACGGTGGGAGAGAGCAGTACTTC. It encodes CASSLDGGREQYF.

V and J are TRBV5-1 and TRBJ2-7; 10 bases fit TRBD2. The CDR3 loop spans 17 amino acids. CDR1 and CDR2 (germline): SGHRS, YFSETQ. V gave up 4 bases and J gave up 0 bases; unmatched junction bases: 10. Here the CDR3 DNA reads TGCGCCAGCAGCCCAAACCCGACTAGCGGGTACTCCTACGAGCAGTACTTC. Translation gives CASSPNPTSGYSYEQYF.

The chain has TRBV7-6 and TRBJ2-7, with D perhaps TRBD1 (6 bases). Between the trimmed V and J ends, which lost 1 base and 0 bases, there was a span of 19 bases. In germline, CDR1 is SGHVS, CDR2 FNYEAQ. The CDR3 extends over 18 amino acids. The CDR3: CASSLGAPGAASSYEQYF. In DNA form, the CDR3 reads TGTGCCAGCAGCTTAGGGGCCCCAGGGGCGGCGAGCTCCTACGAGCAGTACTTC. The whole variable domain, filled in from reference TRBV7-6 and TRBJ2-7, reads GAGVSQSPRYKVTKRGQDVALRCDPISGHVSLYWYRQALGQGPEFLTYFNYEAQQDKSGLPNDRFSAERPEGSISTLTIQRTEQRDSAMYRCASSLGAPGAASSYEQYFGPGTRLTVT.

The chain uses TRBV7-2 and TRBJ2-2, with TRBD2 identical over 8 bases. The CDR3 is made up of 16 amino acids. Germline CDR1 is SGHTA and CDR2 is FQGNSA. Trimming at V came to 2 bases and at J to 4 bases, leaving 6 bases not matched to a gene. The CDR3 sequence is CASSLTGGPLTGELFF. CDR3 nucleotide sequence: TGTGCCAGCAGCTTAACGGGAGGGCCCCTCACCGGGGAGCTGTTTTTT.

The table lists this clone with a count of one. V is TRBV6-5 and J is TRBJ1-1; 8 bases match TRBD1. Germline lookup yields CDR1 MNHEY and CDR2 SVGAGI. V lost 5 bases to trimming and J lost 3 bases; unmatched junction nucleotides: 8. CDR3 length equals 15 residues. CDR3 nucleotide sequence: TGTGCCAGCAGTCCCCGGACAGGGATGGACACTGAAGCTTTCTTT. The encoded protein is CASSPRTGMDTEAFF.

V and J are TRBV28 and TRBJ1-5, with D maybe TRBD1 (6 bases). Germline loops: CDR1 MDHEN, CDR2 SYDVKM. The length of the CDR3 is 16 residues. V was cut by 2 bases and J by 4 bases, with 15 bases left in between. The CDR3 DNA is TGTGCCAGCAGTTTAAGGGGGGGGGTGGGGAATCAGCCCCAGCATTTT. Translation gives CASSLRGGVGNQPQHF.

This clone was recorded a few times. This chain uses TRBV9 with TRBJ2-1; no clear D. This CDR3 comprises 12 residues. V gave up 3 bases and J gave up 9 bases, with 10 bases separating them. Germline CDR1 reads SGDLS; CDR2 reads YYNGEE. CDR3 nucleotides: TGTGCCAGCAGCGGCCGACTGGCTGAGCAGTTCTTC. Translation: CASSGRLAEQFF.

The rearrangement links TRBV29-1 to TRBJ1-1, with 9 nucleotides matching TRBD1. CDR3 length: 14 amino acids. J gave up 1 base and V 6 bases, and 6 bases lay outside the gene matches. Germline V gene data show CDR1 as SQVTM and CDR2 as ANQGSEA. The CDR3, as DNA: TGCAGCGTGGCGGGACAGGGCGAGAACACTGAAGCTTTCTTT. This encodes CSVAGQGENTEAFF.

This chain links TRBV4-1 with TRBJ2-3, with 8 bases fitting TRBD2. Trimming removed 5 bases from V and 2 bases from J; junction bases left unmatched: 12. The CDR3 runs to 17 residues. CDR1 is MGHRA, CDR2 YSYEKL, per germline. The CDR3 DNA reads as TGCGCCAGCAGCGACTCCCTGACTAGCGTAACCACAGATACGCAGTATTTT. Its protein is CASSDSLTSVTTDTQYF.

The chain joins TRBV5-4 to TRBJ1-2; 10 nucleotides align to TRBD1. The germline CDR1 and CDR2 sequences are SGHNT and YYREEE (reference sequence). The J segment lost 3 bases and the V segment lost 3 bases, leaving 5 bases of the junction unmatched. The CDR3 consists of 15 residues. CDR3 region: CASSSPGTGDYGYTF. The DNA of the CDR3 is TGTGCCAGCAGCTCTCCCGGGACAGGGGACTATGGCTACACCTTC. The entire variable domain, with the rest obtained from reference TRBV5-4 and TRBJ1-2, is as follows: ETGVTQSPTHLIKTRGQQVTLRCSSQSGHNTVSWYQQALGQGPQFIFQYYREEENGRGNFPPRFSGLQFPNYSSELNVNALELDDSALYLCASSSPGTGDYGYTFGSGTRLTVV.

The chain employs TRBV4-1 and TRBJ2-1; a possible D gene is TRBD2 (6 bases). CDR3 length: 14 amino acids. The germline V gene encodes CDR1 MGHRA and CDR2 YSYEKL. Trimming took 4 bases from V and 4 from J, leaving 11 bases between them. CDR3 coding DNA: TGCGCCAGCAGCCTTCTCGGAGGGTACAATGAGCAGTTCTTC. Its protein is CASSLLGGYNEQFF.

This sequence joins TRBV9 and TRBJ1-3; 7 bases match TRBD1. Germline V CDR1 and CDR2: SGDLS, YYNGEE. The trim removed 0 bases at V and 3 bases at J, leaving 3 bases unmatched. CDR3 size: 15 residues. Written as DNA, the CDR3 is TGTGCCAGCAGCGTAGAGGGGGCTGGTGGAAACACCATATATTTT. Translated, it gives CASSVEGAGGNTIYF.